This T cell receptor (beta chain) was observed in a study of blood T cell repertoires in COVID-19. Original processing methods: Reference gene primer amplification gave estimated nucleated cell counts. Libraries were prepared by immunoSEQ multiplex PCR; TCRdb keeps only in-frame clonotypes and omits some of them. D and trimming were read from the DNA, whereas the V and J calls and clone size are those reported in that table. This sample yields 45,000 to 50,000 clones, of which more than 70% are seen a single time; under 7% belongs to the top ten. The CDR3 runs to 15 residues. Per the germline V gene, CDR1 is SNHLY and CDR2 is FYNNEI. Trimming removed 8 bases at V and 1 base at J, with 15 bases between.

This receptor was identified in a woman aged 60 to 75 with acute or convalescent COVID-19. The sequenced material came from peripheral blood. J is TRBJ1-5 and V is TRBV2; D perhaps matches TRBD1 (5 bases). CDR3 protein: CASDSARGSNQPQHF. The DNA of the CDR3 is TGTGCCAGCGACTCCGCCCGGGGGAGCAATCAGCCCCAGCATTTT.